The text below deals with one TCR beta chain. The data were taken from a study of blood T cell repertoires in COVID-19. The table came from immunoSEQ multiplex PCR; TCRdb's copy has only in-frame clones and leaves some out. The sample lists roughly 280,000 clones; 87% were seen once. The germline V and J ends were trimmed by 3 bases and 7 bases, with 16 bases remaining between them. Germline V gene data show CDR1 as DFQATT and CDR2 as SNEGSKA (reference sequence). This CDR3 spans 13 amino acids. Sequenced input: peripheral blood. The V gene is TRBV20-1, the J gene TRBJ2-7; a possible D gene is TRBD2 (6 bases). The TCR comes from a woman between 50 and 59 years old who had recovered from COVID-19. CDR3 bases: TGCAGTGCTAGTCTGTCGGGAGCGGGTGAGCAGTACTTC. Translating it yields CSASLSGAGEQYF.